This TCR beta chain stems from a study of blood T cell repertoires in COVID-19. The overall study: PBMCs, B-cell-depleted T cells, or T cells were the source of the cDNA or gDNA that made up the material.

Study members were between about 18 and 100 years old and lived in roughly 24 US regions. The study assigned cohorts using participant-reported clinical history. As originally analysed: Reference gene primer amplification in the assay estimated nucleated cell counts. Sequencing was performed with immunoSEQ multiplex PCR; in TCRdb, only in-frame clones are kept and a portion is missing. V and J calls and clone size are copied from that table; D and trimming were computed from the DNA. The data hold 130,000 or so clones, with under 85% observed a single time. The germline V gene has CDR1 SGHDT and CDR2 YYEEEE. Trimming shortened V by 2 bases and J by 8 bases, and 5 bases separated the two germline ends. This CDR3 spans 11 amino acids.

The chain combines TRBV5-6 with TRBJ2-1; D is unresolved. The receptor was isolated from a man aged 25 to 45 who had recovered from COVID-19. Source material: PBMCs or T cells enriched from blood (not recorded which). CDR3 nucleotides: TGTGCCAGCAGCTTTGACTATGAGCAGTTCTTC. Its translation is CASSFDYEQFF.